This passage covers 30 T cell receptor beta chains from one sample sequenced in a study of blood T cell repertoires in COVID-19. Clones were sequenced by immunoSEQ multiplex PCR, and TCRdb holds only the in-frame ones, with some missing. The data hold 110,000 or so clones, with about four fifths observed a single time. Sequenced input: peripheral blood. The receptors were sampled from a woman between 40 and 55 years old with acute or convalescent COVID-19.

The chain carries TRBV7-8 and TRBJ1-5, with D perhaps matching TRBD1 (5 bases). The germline CDR1 and CDR2 sequences are SGHVS and FQNEAQ. The CDR3 consists of 17 residues. The V gene lost 4 bases and the J gene lost 1 base, with 17 bases spanning the gap. The CDR3 reads CASSSMQGQRSNQPQHF. In DNA, the CDR3 is TGTGCCAGCAGCTCCATGCAGGGCCAGAGAAGCAATCAGCCCCAGCATTTT. The entire variable domain, with the rest obtained from reference TRBV7-8 and TRBJ1-5, is as follows: GAGVSQSPRYKVAKRGQDVALRCDPISGHVSLFWYQQALGQGPEFLTYFQNEAQLDKSGLPSDRFFAERPEGSVSTLKIQRTQQEDSAVYLCASSSMQGQRSNQPQHFGDGTRLSIL.

The chain couples TRBV7-9 to TRBJ2-5; tentative D call: TRBD1 (6 bases). Trimming took off 1 base at V and 1 base at J, with 7 bases between the two ends. This CDR3 is 14 amino acids long. Germline V gives CDR1 SEHNR, CDR2 FQNEAQ (reference sequence). The CDR3 DNA reads as TGTGCCAGCAGCTTAGACAGGGCCCAAGAGACCCAGTACTTC. Translating it yields CASSLDRAQETQYF.

The chain combines TRBV5-6 with TRBJ2-3; 13 positions agree with TRBD2. Germline lookup yields CDR1 SGHDT and CDR2 YYEEEE. The trim removed 6 bases at V and 2 bases at J, leaving 6 bases unmatched. The CDR3 is 16 amino acids. The CDR3 nucleotides read TGTGCCAGCAACCTACTAGCGGGGGGGAACACAGATACGCAGTATTTT. Amino acids: CASNLLAGGNTDTQYF.

In its sample, this clone was seen once. V usage is TRBV5-1 and J usage is TRBJ2-1, with D possibly TRBD2 on 5 matching bases. This CDR3 has 16 residues. V lost 0 bases and J lost 1, with 11 bases in between. Germline V gives CDR1 SGHRS, CDR2 YFSETQ. The DNA for the CDR3 is TGCGCCAGCAGCTTGGTGTCCGGGGTTTCCTACAATGAGCAGTTCTTC. It translates to CASSLVSGVSYNEQFF.

V and J are TRBV12-3 or TRBV12-4 and TRBJ2-3; tentative D call: TRBD1 (6 bases). With 7 bases removed from V and 3 bases from J, the gap between germline ends came to 11 bases. This CDR3 comprises 13 residues. The CDR3 here is CASIQTGTDTQYF. Here the CDR3 DNA reads TGTGCCAGCATCCAGACAGGAACAGATACGCAGTATTTT.

This chain joins TRBV30 and TRBJ1-4, with TRBD1 as a possible D gene (5 bases). V lost 5 bases and J 5 bases, leaving 15 bases between the germline ends. The CDR3 loop spans 14 amino acids. Germline CDR1 is GTSNPN and CDR2 is SVGIG (reference sequence). The DNA of the CDR3 is TGTGCCTGGCACGGGACTCTAACAAATGAAAAACTGTTTTTT. This sequence encodes CAWHGTLTNEKLFF. Drawing the rest from reference TRBV30 and TRBJ1-4, the complete variable domain is SQTIHQWPATLVQPVGSPLSLECTVEGTSNPNLYWYRQAAGRGLQLLFYSVGIGQISSEVPQNLSASRPQDRQFILSSKKLLLSDSGFYLCAWHGTLTNEKLFFGSGTQLSVL.

The CDR3 DNA sequence: TGCGCCAGCAGCCATGCAGGGGGCTTGAATGGCTACACCTTC. Amino acids: CASSHAGGLNGYTF. V and J are TRBV4-1 and TRBJ1-2; 8 nucleotides match TRBD1. The CDR3 contains 14 residues. V gave up 3 bases and J gave up 6 bases; unmatched junction bases: 6. CDR1 and CDR2 from the germline V gene are MGHRA and YSYEKL.

The chain carries TRBV6-5 and TRBJ1-2; D remains unclear. This CDR3 is 11 amino acids long. Germline V lookup: CDR1 MNHEY, CDR2 SVGAGI. The V end was cut by 10 bases, the J end by 8 bases, with 14 bases between. DNA of the CDR3: TGTGCCACGTCCCGGGAATCCGGCTACACCTTC. Residues: CATSRESGYTF.

J is TRBJ1-1 and V is TRBV18; D gene uncertain. Trimming removed 4 bases from V and 3 bases from J, with 18 bases in between. CDR1 KGHSH and CDR2 LQKENI come from the germline V gene. The CDR3 spans 16 residues. The CDR3 DNA follows: TGTGCCAGCTCACGAAACGGCGGCGGCGTGGACACTGAAGCTTTCTTT. It translates to CASSRNGGGVDTEAFF.

This clone was counted a few times. The CDR3 DNA reads TGTGCCAGCACCTCAGTTCCCAATGAGCAGTTCTTC. It encodes CASTSVPNEQFF. The chain uses TRBV2 and TRBJ2-1; D is ambiguous. In germline, CDR1 is SNHLY, CDR2 FYNNEI. V was trimmed by 7 bases and J by 6 bases, leaving 10 bases between them. This CDR3 spans 12 amino acids. The whole variable domain, remainder taken from reference TRBV2 and TRBJ2-1, is EPEVTQTPSHQVTQMGQEVILRCVPISNHLYFYWYRQILGQKVEFLVSFYNNEISEKSEIFDDQFSVERPDGSNFTLKIRSTKLEDSAMYFCASTSVPNEQFFGPGTRLTVL.

The chain joins TRBV3-1 (or the pseudogene TRBV3-2) to TRBJ1-3; TRBD1 might be the D (6 bases). Deletions cut 5 bases from V and 5 bases from J, with 13 bases between. The length of the CDR3 is 14 residues. Germline CDR1 reads LGHDT; CDR2 reads YNNKEL (reference sequence). The CDR3 DNA sequence: TGTGCCAGCAGCTCTAGGGACACAAGAAACACCATATATTTT. Translating it yields CASSSRDTRNTIYF.

The rearrangement joins TRBV5-1 to TRBJ2-2, with TRBD2 identical over 10 bases. CDR3 length: 18 residues. Per germline, CDR1 SGHRS and CDR2 YFSETQ. The J segment lost 4 bases and the V segment lost 0 bases, leaving 9 bases of the junction unmatched. CDR3 in amino acids: CASSLAQRGGLSTGELFF. In DNA form, the CDR3 reads TGCGCCAGCAGCTTGGCCCAGCGGGGGGGCCTTAGCACCGGGGAGCTGTTTTTT.

V usage is TRBV3-1 (or the pseudogene TRBV3-2) and J usage is TRBJ1-2; weak D call: TRBD1 (5 bases). Looked up from germline, CDR1 is LGHDT and CDR2 is YNNKEL (reference sequence). V gave up 1 base and J gave up 8 bases, with 11 bases separating them. The CDR3 sequence is 13 residues long. The CDR3 spells CASSQVKTVGYTF. As DNA, the CDR3 is TGTGCCAGCAGCCAAGTTAAGACAGTCGGCTACACCTTC.

The rearrangement joins TRBV11-3 to TRBJ2-1, with 7 bases lining up with TRBD2. V shed 7 bases, J shed 4 bases, and the junction held 4 bases outside the gene matches. CDR1 SGHNT and CDR2 YENEEA come from the germline V gene. The CDR3 sequence is 13 residues long. The CDR3 DNA reads as TGTGCCAGCAAGGGCGGGGGTTACAATGAGCAGTTCTTC. Its protein product is CASKGGGYNEQFF.

This sequence joins TRBV7-6 and TRBJ2-7, with D maybe TRBD1 (5 bases). V was shortened by 3 bases and J by 5 bases, with 14 bases between the two germline ends. The length of the CDR3 is 14 residues. The germline V gene encodes CDR1 SGHVS and CDR2 FNYEAQ. Here the CDR3 reads CASSFGGATNEQYF. The CDR3 DNA sequence: TGTGCCAGCAGCTTCGGTGGGGCTACCAACGAGCAGTACTTC.

This chain links TRBV10-3 with TRBJ1-5, with D perhaps TRBD1 (5 bases). Germline values: CDR1 ENHRY, CDR2 SYGVKD. Trimming removed 2 bases at V and 4 bases at J, with 12 bases between. The CDR3 spans 15 residues. The CDR3 protein is CAISEQGAPNQPQHF. The CDR3, as DNA: TGTGCCATCAGTGAGCAAGGGGCGCCTAATCAGCCCCAGCATTTT.

This clone appeared once. The chain uses TRBV10-3 and TRBJ1-1; TRBD1 aligns across 7 bases. The V gene's germline CDR1 is ENHRY and CDR2 SYGVKD. V was clipped by 0 bases and J by 6 bases; unmatched bases: 4. The CDR3 runs 14 residues. DNA of the CDR3: TGTGCCATCAGTGAGTCGGGACAGTTGCCTGAAGCTTTCTTT. Protein sequence: CAISESGQLPEAFF.

This clone occurred once. V usage is TRBV11-2 and J usage is TRBJ1-6; 8 bases map to TRBD1. The germline V gene has CDR1 SGHAT and CDR2 FQNNGV. V was pared by 6 bases and J by 3 bases, with 7 bases of the junction left unmatched. The CDR3 runs 16 residues. CDR3 residues: CASSPWTGNYNSPLHF. The CDR3 DNA follows: TGTGCCAGCAGTCCATGGACAGGGAACTATAATTCACCCCTCCACTTT. Complete variable domain (other parts from reference TRBV11-2 and TRBJ1-6): EAGVAQSPRYKIIEKRQSVAFWCNPISGHATLYWYQQILGQGPKLLIQFQNNGVVDDSQLPKDRFSAERLKGVDSTLKIQPAKLEDSAVYLCASSPWTGNYNSPLHFGNGTRLTVT.

The chain combines TRBV6-2 or TRBV6-3 with TRBJ2-4, with a tentative D call TRBD2 (6 bases). This CDR3 has 17 amino acids. Trimming shortened V by 5 bases and J by 0 bases, and 17 bases separated the two germline ends. CDR1 MNHEY and CDR2 SVGEGT come from the germline V gene. For the CDR3, the DNA is TGTGCCAGCAGTAGAACTAGCTCTATAGGAGCCAAAAACATTCAGTACTTC. It codes for CASSRTSSIGAKNIQYF.

This clone showed up just once. This rearrangement joins TRBV18 to TRBJ1-1; D call uncertain. This CDR3 has 14 amino acids. Germline V gives CDR1 KGHSH, CDR2 LQKENI. Between the trimmed V and J ends, which lost 5 bases and 3 bases, there was a span of 13 bases. The CDR3 DNA sequence: TGTGCCAGCTCATCCTACGTGCTGGACACTGAAGCTTTCTTT. It encodes CASSSYVLDTEAFF.

DNA of the CDR3: TGTGCCAGCTCACCACCTACTGACAGGGACCGAGCTTTCTTT. This translates into CASSPPTDRDRAFF. The rearrangement joins TRBV18 to TRBJ1-1, with TRBD1 identical over 7 bases. The CDR3 totals 14 residues. Germline lookup yields CDR1 KGHSH and CDR2 LQKENI. Unmatched junction bases numbered 8, after V lost 0 bases and J lost 10 bases.

The CDR3 here is CASSLSRNTEAFF. CDR3 sequence (DNA): TGTGCCAGCAGCTTATCCAGAAACACTGAAGCTTTCTTT. The chain has TRBV7-9 and TRBJ1-1; D remains ambiguous. The germline V gene encodes CDR1 SEHNR and CDR2 FQNEAQ (reference sequence). This CDR3 is 13 amino acids long. Trimming shortened V by 2 bases and J by 2 bases, and 6 bases separated the two germline ends.

This clone was picked up a small number of times. This chain connects TRBV13 to TRBJ2-7, with 14 bases identical to TRBD2. Germline-derived CDR1 and CDR2 are PRHDT and FYEKMQ (reference sequence). V lost 7 bases to trimming and J lost 2 bases; unmatched junction nucleotides: 13. This CDR3 region has 18 residues. The CDR3 spells CASTRLRTSGGTTYEQYF. Written as DNA, the CDR3 is TGTGCCAGCACCCGACTGCGGACTAGCGGGGGGACAACCTACGAGCAGTACTTC. Filled out from reference TRBV13 and TRBJ2-7, the complete variable domain reads AAGVIQSPRHLIKEKRETATLKCYPIPRHDTVYWYQQGPGQDPQFLISFYEKMQSDKGSIPDRFSAQQFSDYHSELNMSSLELGDSALYFCASTRLRTSGGTTYEQYFGPGTRLTVT.

The V gene is TRBV15, the J gene TRBJ1-3; D not certain. Germline V gives CDR1 LNHNV, CDR2 YYDKDF (reference sequence). This CDR3 is built from 15 residues. Trimming took 4 bases from V and 1 from J, leaving 11 bases between them. Here the CDR3 reads CATSKGTGSGNTIYF. DNA of the CDR3: TGTGCCACCAGCAAAGGCACGGGTTCTGGAAACACCATATATTTT.

V is TRBV6-5 and J is TRBJ2-1; D not certain. This CDR3 has 13 residues. V was cut by 8 bases and J by 0 bases, with 8 bases left in between. The V gene's germline CDR1 is MNHEY and CDR2 SVGAGI. The CDR3 coding sequence is TGTGCCAGCCGATGGAGCTCCTACAATGAGCAGTTCTTC. This translates into CASRWSSYNEQFF.

The chain couples TRBV5-4 to TRBJ1-3; D is unresolved. CDR1 and CDR2 from the germline V gene are SGHNT and YYREEE (reference sequence). The CDR3 length is 15 residues. Trimming stripped 1 base from V and 0 bases from J, with 8 bases between. The CDR3 region is CASSLSSSSGNTIYF. The DNA of the CDR3 is TGTGCCAGCAGCTTGTCATCGAGCTCTGGAAACACCATATATTTT.

This rearrangement joins TRBV30 to TRBJ1-1, with a tentative D call TRBD1 (6 bases). CDR1 and CDR2 (germline): GTSNPN, SVGIG (reference sequence). Trimming stripped 3 bases from V and 4 bases from J, with 15 bases between. The CDR3 extends over 14 amino acids. The CDR3: CAWRLRRGPTEAFF. Written as DNA, the CDR3 is TGTGCCTGGAGACTCCGCAGGGGTCCCACTGAAGCTTTCTTT.

This clone showed up just once. The chain combines TRBV4-2 with TRBJ1-2; the match to TRBD1 covers 8 bases. With V trimmed by 1 base and J by 4 bases, 8 bases remained unmatched. Per germline, CDR1 LGHNA and CDR2 YNFKEQ. This CDR3 spans 16 amino acids. In nucleotides, the CDR3 is TGTGCCAGCAGCCAAGCGACCGGACAGGGAGGCTATGGCTACACCTTC. This sequence encodes CASSQATGQGGYGYTF.

The chain combines TRBV18 with TRBJ1-2; TRBD1 might be the D (6 bases). The CDR3 extends over 15 amino acids. V was cut by 2 bases and J by 2 bases, with 12 bases left in between. Germline V gene lookup returns CDR1 KGHSH and CDR2 LQKENI. The chain's CDR3 is CASSPAGAKNYGYTF. The CDR3 DNA is TGTGCCAGCTCACCAGCAGGGGCAAAAAACTATGGCTACACCTTC.

As for this clone: The junction does not match germline at one end; this may be a read error. The chain couples TRBV4-2 to TRBJ1-5; the match to TRBD1 covers 9 bases. Germline assignment: CDR1 LGHNA and CDR2 YNFKEQ. The CDR3 contains 17 residues. CDR3 DNA sequence: TGTGCCAGCAGCCAACCGGCCGGGACAGGGAGCAACCAGCCCCAGCATTTT. Translated: CASSQPAGTGSNQPQHF.